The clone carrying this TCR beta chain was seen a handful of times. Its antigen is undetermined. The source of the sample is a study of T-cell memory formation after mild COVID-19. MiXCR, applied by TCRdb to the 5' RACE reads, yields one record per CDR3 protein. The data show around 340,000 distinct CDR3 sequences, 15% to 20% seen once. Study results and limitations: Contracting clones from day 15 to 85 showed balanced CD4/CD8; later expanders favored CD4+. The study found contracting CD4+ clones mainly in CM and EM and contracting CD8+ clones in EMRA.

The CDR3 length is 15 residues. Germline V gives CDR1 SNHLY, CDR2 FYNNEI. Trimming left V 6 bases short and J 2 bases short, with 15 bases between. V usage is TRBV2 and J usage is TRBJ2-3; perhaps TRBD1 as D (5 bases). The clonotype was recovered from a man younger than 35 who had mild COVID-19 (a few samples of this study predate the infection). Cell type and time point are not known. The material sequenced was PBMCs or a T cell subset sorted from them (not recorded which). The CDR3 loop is CASRRRQGFTDTQYF. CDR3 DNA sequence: TGTGCCAGCAGACGACGGCAGGGATTCACAGATACGCAGTATTTT. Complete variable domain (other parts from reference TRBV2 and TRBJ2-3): EPEVTQTPSHQVTQMGQEVILRCVPISNHLYFYWYRQILGQKVEFLVSFYNNEISEKSEIFDDQFSVERPDGSNFTLKIRSTKLEDSAMYFCASRRRQGFTDTQYFGPGTRLTVL.